This TCR beta chain was profiled in a study of early T cells in non-severe SARS-CoV-2 infection (dated by TCRdb to the early 2020s). The study in broad terms: Because TCR sequencing was done on bulk RNA from unsorted whole blood, the alpha and beta chains could not be paired.

This clonotype turned up a few times. The specificity of this receptor is unknown. No clone much larger than this one lies a single base away; base qualities are absent. The paper as a whole reports these results and caveats: VDJdb matching was skewed toward anti-spike CD8 responses, so virus-specific expansions were likely underestimated and private and CD4 specificities were missed.

Libraries were prepared through 5' RACE. Instrument used: NextSeq 500. To correct for sequencing error and PCR bias, the TCR library protocol tagged individual cDNA molecules with unique molecular identifiers. Both TCR alpha and beta chains were sequenced, and tight co-correlation was observed between alpha and beta sequence abundances in each sample. On the authors' methods: Decombinator V4 was used to perform V gene, J gene and CDR3 annotation of TCR sequences. TCRs were defined as expanded if a significant change between any two time points was detected under a Poisson model with p below 0.0001. TCR abundances were normalised to the total number of TCRs sequenced in each sample and reported as counts per million. MAIT TCRs were defined by TRAV1-2 paired with TRAJ12, TRAJ20 or TRAJ33, and iNKT TCRs by TRAV10 paired with TRAJ18. A search of VDJdb, accessed on 1 November 2021, was run for TCRs annotated to CMV, EBV and SARS-CoV-2, with TCRs annotated for multiple antigens excluded. In-frame beta chains were kept once TCRdb had trimmed the public reads at Q25 with fastp and called clones with MiXCR. For every CDR3 protein sequence, its rows merge into one entry that carries the most common genes and DNA. The V and J calls shown here were made by TCRdb, not taken from the authors' results. Recorded for this sample are fewer than 70,000 distinct CDR3 sequences; 4.6% of them occurred a single time. The ten largest make up roughly 3.6% of the sample.

Its CDR3 holds 14 amino acids, cysteine through phenylalanine. Of all the DNA, just the CDR3 is kept, 42 bases in frame from base 1. Germline trimming amounts to 4 bases on V and 1 base on J, with 3 as the count of junction bases outside the gene matches. CDR1 and CDR2 (LGHNA, YNFKEQ) derive from the germline V gene. The study was a case-control design nested within a healthcare worker cohort in London, UK, with weekly nasopharyngeal swab PCR tests and blood sampling. Healthcare workers were enrolled in the week of the UK lockdown, from 23 to 31 March 2020, and were followed every week for up to roughly 15 weeks.

The chain links TRBV4-2 with TRBJ1-1, and TRBD1 matches 7 of the central bases. The sequence came from an adult who was a healthcare worker with PCR-confirmed SARS-CoV-2 infection or an uninfected control (not recorded which). The donor label of this sample is uncertain. The material sequenced was whole blood, taken at baseline. The CDR3 corresponds to CASSRDSQNTEAFF. The DNA sequence is given as TGTGCCAGCAGCCGGGACAGCCAGAACACTGAAGCTTTCTTT.